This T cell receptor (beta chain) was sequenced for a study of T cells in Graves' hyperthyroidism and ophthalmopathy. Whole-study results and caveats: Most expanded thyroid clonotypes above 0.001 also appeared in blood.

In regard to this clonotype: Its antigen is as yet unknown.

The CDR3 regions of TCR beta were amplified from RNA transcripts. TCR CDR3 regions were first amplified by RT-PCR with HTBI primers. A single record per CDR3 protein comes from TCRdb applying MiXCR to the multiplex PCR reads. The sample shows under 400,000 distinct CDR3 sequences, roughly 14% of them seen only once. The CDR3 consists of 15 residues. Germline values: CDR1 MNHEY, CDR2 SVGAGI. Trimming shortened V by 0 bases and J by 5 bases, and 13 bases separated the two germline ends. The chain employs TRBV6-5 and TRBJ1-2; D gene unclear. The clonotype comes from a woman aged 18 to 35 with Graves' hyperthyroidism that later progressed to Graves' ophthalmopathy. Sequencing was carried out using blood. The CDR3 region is CASSYSIGSNYGYTF. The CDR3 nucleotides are TGTGCCAGCAGTTACTCGATTGGGAGTAATTATGGCTACACCTTC.